These 27 T cell receptor beta chains were all obtained from the same sample, sequenced in a study of Graves' ophthalmopathy and Graves' hyperthyroidism. Amplified material comprised TCR beta CDR3 regions derived from RNA transcripts. In the first round, RT-PCR was carried out with HTBI primers, and a multiplex PCR formed the second round. TCRdb redid the calling of the multiplex PCR reads with MiXCR, one entry per CDR3 protein. The sample lists a few hundred thousand distinct CDR3 sequences; just under 40% were seen once. Material for sequencing was peripheral blood or thyroid tissue (not recorded which). These receptor sequences come from an adult man with Graves' hyperthyroidism.

The sample holds many counts of this clonotype. This chain joins TRBV20-1 and TRBJ1-6; D may be TRBD1 (5 bases). V dropped 3 bases and J dropped 9 bases, with 12 bases sitting between them. This CDR3 is built from 13 residues. The germline V gene has CDR1 DFQATT and CDR2 SNEGSKA (reference sequence). CDR3 nucleotides: TGCAGTGCTAGCAGGGACTCTGGTTCACCCCTCCACTTT. Translation: CSASRDSGSPLHF.

V usage is TRBV19 and J usage is TRBJ1-1; D is unresolved. Germline CDR1 LNHDA, CDR2 SQIVND (reference sequence). V shed 7 bases and J shed 3 bases, with 9 bases lying between them. This CDR3 is 12 amino acids long. In DNA form, the CDR3 reads TGTGCCAGTATGTGGGCGGACACTGAAGCTTTCTTT. Amino acids: CASMWADTEAFF.

The CDR3 loop reads CASSPGQWRGETQYF. The CDR3 region has the DNA TGTGCCAGCAGCCCAGGACAGTGGAGAGGAGAGACCCAGTACTTC. The chain links TRBV7-9 to TRBJ2-5; a weak D match, TRBD1 (6 bases). Germline V gene sequence: CDR1 SEHNR, CDR2 FQNEAQ (reference sequence). CDR3 size: 15 residues. V was trimmed by 5 bases and J by 4 bases, leaving 17 bases between them.

As concerns this clonotype: This sequence may be a read error, since a much larger clone differs from it by one base. The chain has TRBV19 and TRBJ2-7; 7 positions match TRBD1. CDR1 and CDR2 (germline): LNHDA, SQIVND (reference sequence). The CDR3 spans 15 residues. As DNA, the CDR3 is TGTGCCAATAGTATAGCTGCAGGGGGTGTCTACGAGCAGTACTTC. Protein sequence: CANSIAAGGVYEQYF.

The V call is TRBV29-1, the J call TRBJ2-3; possible D gene TRBD2, 6 bases. CDR1 is SQVTM, CDR2 ANQGSEA, per germline. The V end lost 5 bases, the J end lost 1 base, and 13 bases lay between the germline ends. CDR3 length: 14 amino acids. CDR3 coding DNA: TGCAGCGTTCCGAAGCCTAGCGGCACAGATACGCAGTATTTT. Translating gives CSVPKPSGTDTQYF.

This clonotype has a count of ten or more. The genes are TRBV15 and TRBJ2-5, with 10 bases lining up with TRBD1. Germline values: CDR1 LNHNV, CDR2 YYDKDF (reference sequence). Trimming at V came to 3 bases and at J to 4 bases, leaving 5 bases not matched to a gene. There are 15 residues in the CDR3. The CDR3 protein is CATSRGQGQGETQYF. The CDR3 coding sequence is TGTGCCACCAGCAGGGGACAGGGGCAGGGAGAGACCCAGTACTTC.

This rearrangement joins TRBV20-1 to TRBJ1-5; D remains unclear. Germline-derived CDR1 and CDR2 are DFQATT and SNEGSKA (reference sequence). V dropped 6 bases and J dropped 0 bases, with 15 bases sitting between them. This CDR3 has 15 residues. The CDR3 sequence: CSAPTSGPSNQPQHF. As DNA, the CDR3 is TGCAGTGCCCCGACTAGCGGCCCTAGCAATCAGCCCCAGCATTTT.

This chain uses TRBV5-1 with TRBJ2-7, with TRBD1 identical over 7 bases. The CDR3 has 16 residues. Germline assignment: CDR1 SGHRS and CDR2 YFSETQ. The V segment lost 4 bases and the J segment 5 bases; nucleotides outside the gene matches: 15. The CDR3 DNA is TGCGCCAGCAGCCCCCTGTGGAAACAGGGGACCGACGAGCAGTACTTC. Translated: CASSPLWKQGTDEQYF.

The chain joins TRBV2 to TRBJ2-3; the D is unclear. Per germline, CDR1 SNHLY and CDR2 FYNNEI. Trimming shortened V by 7 bases and J by 6 bases, and 8 bases separated the two germline ends. The CDR3 runs 11 residues. The CDR3 sequence is CASILRDTQYF. DNA for the CDR3: TGTGCCAGCATCCTGCGGGATACGCAGTATTTT. Based on the CDR3 plus reference TRBV2 and TRBJ2-3, the full variable domain is EPEVTQTPSHQVTQMGQEVILRCVPISNHLYFYWYRQILGQKVEFLVSFYNNEISEKSEIFDDQFSVERPDGSNFTLKIRSTKLEDSAMYFCASILRDTQYFGPGTRLTVL.

This clonotype was seen at least ten times. The rearrangement uses TRBV7-9 and TRBJ2-2; 9 nucleotides align to TRBD2. Unmatched junction bases numbered 4, after V lost 1 base and J lost 1 base. The V gene's germline CDR1 is SEHNR and CDR2 FQNEAQ (reference sequence). The CDR3 sequence is 17 residues long. CDR3 in DNA: TGTGCCAGCAGCTTAGGGCTAGCGGGACTGAACACCGGGGAGCTGTTTTTT. It yields the protein CASSLGLAGLNTGELFF. The full variable domain, its missing parts supplied by reference TRBV7-9 and TRBJ2-2, is DTGVSQNPRHKITKRGQNVTFRCDPISEHNRLYWYRQTLGQGPEFLTYFQNEAQLEKSRLLSDRFSAERPKGSFSTLEIQRTEQGDSAMYLCASSLGLAGLNTGELFFGEGSRLTVL.

This clonotype occurred once. The V gene is TRBV19, the J gene TRBJ2-7; D remains ambiguous. Germline CDR1 and CDR2: LNHDA and SQIVND (reference sequence). This CDR3 has 12 residues. V lost 11 bases and J lost 3, with 14 bases in between. CDR3 residues: CAWKGPNYEQYF. The DNA of the CDR3 is TGTGCCTGGAAAGGGCCCAACTACGAGCAGTACTTC. The full variable domain, in which reference TRBV19 and TRBJ2-7 provide the parts outside the CDR3, is DGGITQSPKYLFRKEGQNVTLSCEQNLNHDAMYWYRQDPGQGLRLIYYSQIVNDFQKGDIAEGYSVSREKKESFPLTVTSAQKNPTAFYLCAWKGPNYEQYFGPGTRLTVT.

This clonotype has a single count. J is TRBJ2-5 and V is TRBV2, with a tentative D call TRBD1 (5 bases). Trimming left V 3 bases short and J 2 bases short, with 10 bases between. From germline, CDR1 is SNHLY and CDR2 FYNNEI. This CDR3 region has 14 residues. CDR3 DNA: TGTGCCAGCAGTGACTCCAGGACACAAGAGACCCAGTACTTC. This translates into CASSDSRTQETQYF.

This clonotype has a count of ten or more. The rearrangement links TRBV6-1 to TRBJ1-6; 7 nucleotides line up with TRBD1. This CDR3 spans 15 amino acids. J lost 6 bases, V lost 6 bases, and 8 bases had no gene match. Germline V lookup: CDR1 MNHNS, CDR2 SASEGT. The CDR3 sequence: CASRGGTVGNSPLHF. The DNA for the CDR3 is TGTGCCAGCAGAGGAGGGACAGTGGGTAATTCACCCCTCCACTTT.

This clonotype was seen repeatedly, ten times or more. The chain is built from TRBV10-3 and TRBJ2-2; 10 positions agree with TRBD1. Germline V gene sequence: CDR1 ENHRY, CDR2 SYGVKD. Trimming at V came to 7 bases and at J to 3 bases, leaving 8 bases not matched to a gene. This CDR3 has 16 residues. The CDR3 protein is CAIKRDRGRDTGELFF. DNA for the CDR3: TGTGCCATCAAGCGGGACAGGGGTAGGGACACCGGGGAGCTGTTTTTT.

This clonotype was recorded many times. DNA of the CDR3: TGCAGTGCTAGAGATCTGACGAATCAAGAGACCCAGTACTTC. Translation: CSARDLTNQETQYF. This chain uses TRBV20-1 with TRBJ2-5; D uncertain. The CDR3 is made up of 14 amino acids. Trimming pared 0 bases from V and 2 bases from J, leaving 10 bases between. CDR1 is DFQATT and CDR2 is SNEGSKA in the germline V gene (reference sequence).

This clonotype was counted many times. The chain joins TRBV9 to TRBJ1-1, with unresolved D. In germline, CDR1 is SGDLS, CDR2 YYNGEE. Trimming removed 0 bases from V and 11 bases from J, with 17 bases in between. The CDR3 runs 14 residues. CDR3 bases: TGTGCCAGCAGCGTAGAAGTTTCCTCAGCCGTCGCTTTCTTT. This gives the protein CASSVEVSSAVAFF.

This clonotype was recorded only once. A read error is possible here, since a much larger clone lies one base away. The J gene is TRBJ2-7, the V gene TRBV10-3, with TRBD1 as a possible D gene (6 bases). In germline, CDR1 is ENHRY, CDR2 SYGVKD. Trimming removed 10 bases from V and 1 base from J, with 23 bases in between. The CDR3 covers 16 residues. CDR3 amino acids: CASRAKGTGISYEQYF. The CDR3 DNA sequence: TGTGCCAGCAGAGCAAAAGGCACAGGGATTTCCTACGAGCAGTACTTC.

Regarding this clonotype: This may arise from a read error, as a much more abundant clone is one base away. The V and J genes are TRBV20-1 and TRBJ2-7; D is ambiguous. The CDR3 has 10 residues. The germline gives CDR1 DFQATT, CDR2 SNEGSKA (reference sequence). Between the trimmed V and J ends, which lost 2 bases and 3 bases, there was a span of 2 bases. The CDR3 nucleotides are TGCAGTGCTAGAAGCTACGAGCAGTACTTC. It is translated as CSARSYEQYF.

Note on this clonotype: No conserved phenylalanine or tryptophan ends this CDR3, so it is likely a read error. V gene TRBV11-2 combines with J gene TRBJ2-7; D perhaps matches TRBD2 (5 bases). The V gene's germline CDR1 is SGHAT and CDR2 FQNNGV. V lost 6 bases and J 5 bases, leaving 11 bases between the germline ends. This CDR3 is built from 12 residues. The CDR3 region has the DNA TGTGCCAGCAGTCCGAGGGCGGACGAGCAGTACCTC. Its translation is CASSPRADEQYL.

The V and J genes are TRBV6-5 and TRBJ2-5, with a possible D match to TRBD2 (6 bases). The DNA end is a closer match to TRBJ2-1, so the J assignment may be wrong. Germline CDR1 is MNHEY and CDR2 is SVGAGI. This CDR3 has 15 residues. This CDR3 is CASSSSAYPYNEQFF. The CDR3 DNA reads TGTGCCAGCAGTTCTAGCGCGTACCCCTACAATGAGCAGTTCTTC.

A word on this clonotype: The conserved phenylalanine or tryptophan is not found at the CDR3 terminus, so this likely reflects a read error. The limits of the CDR3 on the DNA are not certain, so only TCRdb's listed CDR3 is given. The chain has TRBV7-9 and TRBJ2-7; the table gives TRBD1 as D, unverified against the DNA. The CDR3 contains 10 residues when both ends are counted. The germline V gene encodes CDR1 SEHNR and CDR2 FQNEAQ (reference sequence). CDR3 amino acids: CASSPPAAGQ.

This clonotype was recorded a few times. This clone may be a read error of a much larger clone one base away. This chain links TRBV29-1 with TRBJ1-3; 7 bases align to TRBD1. Per germline, CDR1 SQVTM and CDR2 ANQGSEA. The CDR3 has 13 residues. The DNA of the CDR3 is TGCAGCGTTGCCGACAGGGTCGGAACCACCATATATTTT. The encoded protein is CSVADRVGTTIYF.

The sample holds many counts of this clonotype. The V and J genes are TRBV12-3 or TRBV12-4 and TRBJ2-7; D unresolved. This CDR3 is 13 amino acids long. Trimming shortened V by 4 bases and J by 2 bases, and 9 bases separated the two germline ends. The CDR3 loop is CASSSGVPYEQYF. The DNA for the CDR3 is TGTGCCAGCAGTTCAGGAGTTCCCTACGAGCAGTACTTC.

In its sample, this clonotype was seen many times. The chain combines TRBV10-3 with TRBJ1-6; 9 bases line up with TRBD1. The V and J ends lost 4 bases and 9 bases, in that order; junction bases with no gene match: 10. CDR1 and CDR2 (germline): ENHRY, SYGVKD. The CDR3 is 16 amino acids. The CDR3 coding sequence is TGTGCCATCAGTGTCCGGTCCCCGGACAGGGGTTCACCCCTCCACTTT. Its protein product is CAISVRSPDRGSPLHF.

The chain combines TRBV7-9 with TRBJ1-5; the match to TRBD1 covers 7 bases. CDR1 and CDR2 from the germline V gene are SEHNR and FQNEAQ (reference sequence). The CDR3 sequence is 19 residues long. J was trimmed by 3 bases and V by 3 bases; bases with no gene match: 17. CDR3 sequence: CASSLFRAEGALVNQPQHF. CDR3 coding DNA: TGTGCCAGCAGCTTGTTTAGGGCGGAGGGGGCCCTCGTCAATCAGCCCCAGCATTTT.

For this clonotype: A much larger clone lies a single base off, so this may be a read error. Likely a read error: the CDR3 ends without its conserved phenylalanine or tryptophan. The V call is TRBV7-3, the J call TRBJ1-4; no definite D call. The CDR3 runs to 12 residues. Trimming cost V 2 bases and J 5 bases, with 3 bases left between them. Germline-derived CDR1 and CDR2 are SGHTA and FQGTGA. The CDR3, as DNA: TGTGCCAGCAGCTTAGAGAATGAAAAACTGTTTTCT. Translated, it gives CASSLENEKLFS.

At least ten counts were recorded for this clonotype. The chain joins TRBV9 to TRBJ1-3; 7 positions agree with TRBD1. The germline CDR1 and CDR2 sequences are SGDLS and YYNGEE. The CDR3 is made up of 16 amino acids. The J segment lost 4 bases and the V segment lost 0 bases, leaving 7 bases of the junction unmatched. The CDR3 DNA reads as TGTGCCAGCAGCGTAGCAACAGGGGTTTTAGGAAACACCATATATTTT. It encodes CASSVATGVLGNTIYF.